This T cell receptor (beta chain) was captured in a study of cytomegalovirus exposure and HLA in healthy donors. The V end was cut by 4 bases, the J end by 6 bases, with 16 bases between. Per germline, CDR1 ENHRY and CDR2 SYGVKD. The CDR3 extends over 14 amino acids. PCR employed 60 Vbeta and 13 Jbeta primers. Some clones are missing from TCRdb's copy, which holds only in-frame ones; the method was immunoSEQ multiplex PCR. Among approximately 200,000 clones listed, over 65% were seen once. Sequencing input: PBMCs. This TCR came from a human donor in good health. The chain joins TRBV10-3 to TRBJ2-7, with D perhaps TRBD2 (5 bases). In DNA form, the CDR3 reads TGTGCCATCAGTGGGACCCCCCGAAGCGGCGAGCAGTACTTC. Encoded protein: CAISGTPRSGEQYF.